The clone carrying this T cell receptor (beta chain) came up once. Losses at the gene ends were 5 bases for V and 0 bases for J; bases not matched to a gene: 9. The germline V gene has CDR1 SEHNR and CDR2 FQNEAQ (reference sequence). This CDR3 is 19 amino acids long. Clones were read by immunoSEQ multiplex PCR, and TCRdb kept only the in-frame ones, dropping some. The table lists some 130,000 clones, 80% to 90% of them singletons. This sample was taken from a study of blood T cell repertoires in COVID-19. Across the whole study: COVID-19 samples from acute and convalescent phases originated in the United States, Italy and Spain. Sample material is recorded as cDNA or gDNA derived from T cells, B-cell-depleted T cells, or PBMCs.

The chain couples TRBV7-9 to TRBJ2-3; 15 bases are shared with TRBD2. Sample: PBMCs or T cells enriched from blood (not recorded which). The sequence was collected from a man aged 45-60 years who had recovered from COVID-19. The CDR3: CASSRGLAGGAASTDTQYF. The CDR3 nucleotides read TGTGCCAGCAGCCGGGGACTAGCGGGGGGAGCCGCTAGCACAGATACGCAGTATTTT.